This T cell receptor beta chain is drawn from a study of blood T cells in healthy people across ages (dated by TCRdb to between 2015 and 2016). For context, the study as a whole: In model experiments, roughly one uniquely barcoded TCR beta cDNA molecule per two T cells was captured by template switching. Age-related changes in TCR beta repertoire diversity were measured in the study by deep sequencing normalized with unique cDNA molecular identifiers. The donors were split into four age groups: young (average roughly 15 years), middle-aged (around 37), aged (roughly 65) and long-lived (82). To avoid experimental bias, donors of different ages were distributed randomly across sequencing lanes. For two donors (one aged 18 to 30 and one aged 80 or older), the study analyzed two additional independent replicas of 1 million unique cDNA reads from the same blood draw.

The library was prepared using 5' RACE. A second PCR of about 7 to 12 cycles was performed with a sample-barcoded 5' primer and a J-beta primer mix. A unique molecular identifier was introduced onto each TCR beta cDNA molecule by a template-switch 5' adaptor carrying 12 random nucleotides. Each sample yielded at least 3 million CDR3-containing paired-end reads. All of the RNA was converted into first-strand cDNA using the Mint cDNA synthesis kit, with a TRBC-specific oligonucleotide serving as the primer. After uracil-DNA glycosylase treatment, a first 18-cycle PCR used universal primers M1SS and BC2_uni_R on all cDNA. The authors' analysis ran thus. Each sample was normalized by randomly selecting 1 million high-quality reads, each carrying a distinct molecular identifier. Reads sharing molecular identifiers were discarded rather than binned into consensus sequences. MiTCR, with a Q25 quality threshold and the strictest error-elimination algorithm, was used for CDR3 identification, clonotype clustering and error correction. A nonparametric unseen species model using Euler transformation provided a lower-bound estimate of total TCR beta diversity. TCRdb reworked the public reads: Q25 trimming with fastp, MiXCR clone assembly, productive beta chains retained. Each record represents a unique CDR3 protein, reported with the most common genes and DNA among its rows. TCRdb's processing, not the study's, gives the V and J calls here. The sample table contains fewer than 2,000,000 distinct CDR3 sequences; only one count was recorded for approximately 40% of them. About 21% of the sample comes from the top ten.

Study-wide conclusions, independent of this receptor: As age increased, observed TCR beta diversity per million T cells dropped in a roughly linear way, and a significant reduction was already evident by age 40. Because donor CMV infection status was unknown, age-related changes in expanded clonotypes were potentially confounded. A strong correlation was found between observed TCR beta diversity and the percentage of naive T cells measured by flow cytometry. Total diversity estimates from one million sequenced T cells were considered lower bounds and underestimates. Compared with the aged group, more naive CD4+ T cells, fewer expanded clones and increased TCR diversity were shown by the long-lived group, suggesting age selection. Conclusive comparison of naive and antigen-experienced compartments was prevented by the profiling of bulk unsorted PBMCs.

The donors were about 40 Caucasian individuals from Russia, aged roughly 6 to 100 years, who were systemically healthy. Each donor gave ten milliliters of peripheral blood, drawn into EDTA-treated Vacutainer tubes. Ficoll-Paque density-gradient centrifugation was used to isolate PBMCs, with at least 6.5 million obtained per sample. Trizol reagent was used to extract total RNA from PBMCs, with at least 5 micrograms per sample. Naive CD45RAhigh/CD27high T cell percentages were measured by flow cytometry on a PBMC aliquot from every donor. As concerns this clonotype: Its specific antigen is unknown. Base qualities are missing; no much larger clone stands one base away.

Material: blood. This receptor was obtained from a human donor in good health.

The nucleotides read TGTGCCAGCAGCTTGTCCACGTCACAGTATTATGGCTACACCTTC. Its product reads: CASSLSTSQYYGYTF. The chain is made from TRBV5-5 and TRBJ1-2, with the D gene call left open. The germline V gene encodes CDR1 SGHKS and CDR2 YYEKEE (reference sequence). Trimming takes 1 base from V and 5 bases from J, and the germline ends sit 15 bases apart. The CDR3 numbers 15 residues from cysteine through phenylalanine. Of all the DNA, just the CDR3 is kept, 45 bases in frame from base 1.